What follows are 32 T cell receptor beta chains derived from one specimen sequenced in a study of PD-1 blockade in classical Hodgkin lymphoma. Method: immunoSEQ multiplex PCR; TCRdb's copy keeps in-frame clones and lacks some. The sample records just over 25,000 clones, 86% being singletons. Brentuximab vedotin exposure varied among the patients, all of whom had relapsed after autologous stem cell transplantation. The sequences come from peripheral blood mononuclear cells (PBMCs), collected at baseline. These receptors were taken from a human donor with classical Hodgkin lymphoma.

This clone was counted only a few times. The chain couples TRBV5-1 to TRBJ2-1; 9 bases match TRBD2. The J segment lost 4 bases and the V segment lost 0 bases, leaving 5 bases of the junction unmatched. The CDR3 extends over 16 amino acids. Germline CDR1 SGHRS, CDR2 YFSETQ. CDR3 coding DNA: TGCGCCAGCAGCTTGGAGAGTAGCGGGGGTTACAATGAGCAGTTCTTC. Translation: CASSLESSGGYNEQFF.

This chain connects TRBV7-9 to TRBJ2-3; D remains unclear. The CDR3 has 12 residues. V lost 2 bases to trimming and J lost 4 bases, with 4 bases between them. Germline V CDR1 and CDR2: SEHNR, FQNEAQ (reference sequence). In nucleotides, the CDR3 is TGTGCCAGCAGCTTAACTCCAGATACGCAGTATTTT. As protein: CASSLTPDTQYF.

The V and J genes are TRBV7-8 and TRBJ2-4; D possibly corresponds to TRBD2 (6 bases). CDR3 length: 14 residues. The germline CDR1 and CDR2 sequences are SGHVS and FQNEAQ. Trimming stripped 3 bases from V and 9 bases from J, with 15 bases between. In DNA form, the CDR3 reads TGTGCCAGCAGCTTGACTAGGGGTAATAGCATTCAGTACTTC. It yields the protein CASSLTRGNSIQYF.

The CDR3: CASSVRLIGEETQYF. DNA for the CDR3: TGTGCCAGCAGCGTACGTTTGATAGGGGAAGAGACCCAGTACTTC. The chain uses TRBV7-9 and TRBJ2-5, with D possibly TRBD1 on 5 matching bases. Trimming shortened V by 5 bases and J by 3 bases, and 16 bases separated the two germline ends. Germline CDR1 SEHNR, CDR2 FQNEAQ (reference sequence). This CDR3 has 15 amino acids.

This chain connects TRBV7-9 to TRBJ1-1; unclear D gene. The V end lost 1 base, the J end lost 6 bases, and 12 bases lay between the germline ends. Germline loops: CDR1 SEHNR, CDR2 FQNEAQ (reference sequence). The CDR3 has 14 residues. The CDR3 DNA is TGTGCCAGCAGCTTAGAGGGAGGAAGGGCTGAAGCTTTCTTT. This encodes CASSLEGGRAEAFF.

The chain combines TRBV7-9 with TRBJ2-1; 8 bases agree with TRBD1. CDR3 length: 16 residues. CDR1 and CDR2 (germline): SEHNR, FQNEAQ (reference sequence). V shed 5 bases, J shed 1 base, and the junction held 7 bases outside the gene matches. The CDR3 DNA reads TGTGCCAGCAGCCCTAGGACAGGGCTATCCTACAATGAGCAGTTCTTC. It is translated as CASSPRTGLSYNEQFF. The full variable domain, its missing parts supplied by reference TRBV7-9 and TRBJ2-1, is DTGVSQNPRHKITKRGQNVTFRCDPISEHNRLYWYRQTLGQGPEFLTYFQNEAQLEKSRLLSDRFSAERPKGSFSTLEIQRTEQGDSAMYLCASSPRTGLSYNEQFFGPGTRLTVL.

This chain connects TRBV6-6 to TRBJ1-1; TRBD1 aligns across 9 bases. Germline trimming cut 6 bases from V and 8 bases from J; bases unmatched to any gene: 7. Germline CDR1 is MNHNY and CDR2 is SVGAGI (reference sequence). The CDR3 runs 13 residues. This chain's CDR3 is CASRTRDREEAFF. The CDR3 DNA follows: TGTGCCAGCAGGACCCGGGACAGGGAAGAAGCTTTCTTT.

The chain employs TRBV4-2 and TRBJ2-2; 7 bases are shared with TRBD2. Per the germline V gene, CDR1 is LGHNA and CDR2 is YNFKEQ. The trim removed 0 bases at V and 7 bases at J, leaving 5 bases unmatched. The CDR3 totals 15 residues. Here the CDR3 reads CASSQDRLAVGELFF. CDR3 nucleotides: TGTGCCAGCAGCCAAGATCGCCTAGCGGTCGGGGAGCTGTTTTTT.

The chain links TRBV15 to TRBJ2-5, with TRBD2 identical over 11 bases. The germline gives CDR1 LNHNV, CDR2 YYDKDF (reference sequence). Losses at the gene ends were 1 base for V and 1 base for J; bases not matched to a gene: 5. The CDR3 has 17 residues. The CDR3 loop is CATSRGTLAGVQETQYF. CDR3 nucleotides: TGTGCCACCAGCAGAGGAACACTAGCGGGGGTCCAAGAGACCCAGTACTTC.

J is TRBJ1-2 and V is TRBV5-1; 8 bases fit TRBD1. V shed 6 bases, J shed 7 bases, and the junction held 11 bases outside the gene matches. This CDR3 has 14 amino acids. In germline, CDR1 is SGHRS, CDR2 YFSETQ. CDR3 sequence (DNA): TGCGCCAGCACCCCGATGGACAGGGCTGGTGGCTACACCTTC. Its protein product is CASTPMDRAGGYTF.

The rearrangement uses TRBV7-2 and TRBJ2-7; D possibly corresponds to TRBD2 (6 bases). The CDR3 runs 16 residues. The germline gives CDR1 SGHTA, CDR2 FQGNSA. Trimming removed 1 base at V and 2 bases at J, with 15 bases between. As DNA, the CDR3 is TGTGCCAGCAGCTTAGACTCCGGGACGGGAGCCTACGAGCAGTACTTC. Translating it yields CASSLDSGTGAYEQYF.

In its sample, this clone was seen a few times. The genes are TRBV7-9 and TRBJ2-7, with 9 bases identical to TRBD1. This CDR3 region has 16 residues. Germline loops: CDR1 SEHNR, CDR2 FQNEAQ (reference sequence). V dropped 8 bases and J dropped 5; count of bases not matched to a gene: 16. The CDR3 DNA reads TGTGCCAGCGACAGGGGGTCAGTCTCGCTCTTCCACGAGCAGTACTTC. It codes for CASDRGSVSLFHEQYF.

This rearrangement joins TRBV23-1 to TRBJ2-7; 7 bases map to TRBD2. TRBV23-1 is an open reading frame, and its role is uncertain. This CDR3 spans 14 amino acids. J lost 3 bases, V lost 4 bases, and 6 bases had no gene match. CDR3 nucleotides: TGCGCCAGCAGTCCTCTTGGCGGGGGCTACGAGCAGTACTTC. It codes for CASSPLGGGYEQYF.

This chain connects TRBV7-3 to TRBJ1-5, with 9 positions matching TRBD1. Per germline, CDR1 SGHTA and CDR2 FQGTGA. Losses at the gene ends were 4 bases for V and 4 bases for J; bases not matched to a gene: 8. This CDR3 has 16 residues. CDR3 in DNA: TGTGCCAGCAGCTACAGGGGGCTGAGAGATAATCAGCCCCAGCATTTT. Encoded protein: CASSYRGLRDNQPQHF.

This sequence joins TRBV5-1 and TRBJ2-5; TRBD2 agrees at 9 bases. Losses at the gene ends were 0 bases for V and 5 bases for J; bases not matched to a gene: 2. CDR1 is SGHRS and CDR2 is YFSETQ in the germline V gene. The CDR3 spans 14 residues. CDR3 sequence: CASSLGGGDETQYF. For the CDR3, the DNA is TGCGCCAGCAGCTTGGGCGGGGGGGACGAGACCCAGTACTTC.

The CDR3: CASSLLDSNYGYTF. CDR3 nucleotides: TGTGCCAGCAGCTTATTGGACAGTAACTATGGCTACACCTTC. This rearrangement joins TRBV7-8 to TRBJ1-2; D may be TRBD1 (6 bases). CDR3 length: 14 amino acids. CDR1 is SGHVS and CDR2 is FQNEAQ in the germline V gene. V dropped 2 bases and J dropped 1 base, with 8 bases sitting between them. Drawing the rest from reference TRBV7-8 and TRBJ1-2, the complete variable domain is GAGVSQSPRYKVAKRGQDVALRCDPISGHVSLFWYQQALGQGPEFLTYFQNEAQLDKSGLPSDRFFAERPEGSVSTLKIQRTQQEDSAVYLCASSLLDSNYGYTFGSGTRLTVV.

The genes are TRBV7-9 and TRBJ2-7; no firm D call. Trimming cost V 3 bases and J 2 bases, with 11 bases left between them. Germline V lookup: CDR1 SEHNR, CDR2 FQNEAQ (reference sequence). The CDR3 contains 14 residues. DNA for the CDR3: TGTGCCAGCAGCTTGACGGACGGACCCTACGAGCAGTACTTC. Translation: CASSLTDGPYEQYF.

V is TRBV7-9 and J is TRBJ1-2; no firm D call. Germline CDR1 is SEHNR and CDR2 is FQNEAQ (reference sequence). The CDR3 is 15 residues long. V lost 3 bases and J 4 bases, leaving 15 bases between the germline ends. The CDR3 sequence is CASSFLGMGIYGYTF. The CDR3 DNA sequence: TGTGCCAGCAGCTTCTTGGGGATGGGTATCTATGGCTACACCTTC.

With respect to this clone: The CDR3 ends on some other residue instead of the conserved phenylalanine or tryptophan, so this is likely a read error. The chain links TRBV5-1 to TRBJ1-1; tentatively, D is TRBD1 (5 bases). Per germline, CDR1 SGHRS and CDR2 YFSETQ. The germline V and J ends were trimmed by 5 bases and 5 bases, with 10 bases remaining between them. The CDR3 runs to 12 residues. CDR3 coding DNA: TGCGCCAGCAGTCAGGGAGGGACTGAAGCTTTCCTT. Its protein product is CASSQGGTEAFL.

The chain has TRBV5-1 and TRBJ2-7; no firm D call. Germline V gene sequence: CDR1 SGHRS, CDR2 YFSETQ. Trimming left V 0 bases short and J 6 bases short, with 10 bases between. This CDR3 contains 13 residues. In DNA, the CDR3 is TGCGCCAGCAGCTTGGGTAGACAACTCGAGCAGTACTTC. This encodes CASSLGRQLEQYF.

The rearrangement links TRBV6-5 to TRBJ1-1, with TRBD1 identical over 8 bases. The junction had 5 bases not matched to a gene; V was cut back by 2 bases and J by 0 bases. Germline CDR1 is MNHEY and CDR2 is SVGAGI. The CDR3 consists of 16 residues. CDR3 sequence (DNA): TGTGCCAGCAGTTACCAAGGGACAGGACTGAACACTGAAGCTTTCTTT. This encodes CASSYQGTGLNTEAFF.

This sequence joins TRBV13 and TRBJ1-6; D uncertain. Germline CDR1 and CDR2: PRHDT and FYEKMQ (reference sequence). This CDR3 has 13 amino acids. The V end lost 9 bases, the J end lost 4 bases, and 10 bases lay between the germline ends. The CDR3 is CARAVFYNSPLHF. In nucleotides, the CDR3 is TGTGCCAGGGCCGTCTTTTATAATTCACCCCTCCACTTT.

This clone has only one observation. V is TRBV19 and J is TRBJ2-7; 10 nucleotides match TRBD2. The CDR3 contains 15 residues. The germline CDR1 and CDR2 sequences are LNHDA and SQIVND (reference sequence). The trim removed 5 bases at V and 2 bases at J, leaving 6 bases unmatched. The CDR3 region has the DNA TGTGCCAGTAGTCCCTATAGCGGGGGGACCTACGAGCAGTACTTC. This sequence encodes CASSPYSGGTYEQYF. The variable domain in full, with the rest retrieved from reference TRBV19 and TRBJ2-7, is DGGITQSPKYLFRKEGQNVTLSCEQNLNHDAMYWYRQDPGQGLRLIYYSQIVNDFQKGDIAEGYSVSREKKESFPLTVTSAQKNPTAFYLCASSPYSGGTYEQYFGPGTRLTVT.

This chain links TRBV7-2 with TRBJ2-7, with D perhaps TRBD2 (6 bases). In germline, CDR1 is SGHTA, CDR2 FQGNSA. The V gene lost 2 bases and the J gene lost 2 bases, with 10 bases spanning the gap. The CDR3 loop spans 14 amino acids. The CDR3 sequence is CASSLTAGTYEQYF. CDR3 bases: TGTGCCAGCAGCTTAACGGCGGGGACCTACGAGCAGTACTTC. Full variable domain (outside the CDR3, taken from reference TRBV7-2 and TRBJ2-7): GAGVSQSPSNKVTEKGKDVELRCDPISGHTALYWYRQSLGQGLEFLIYFQGNSAPDKSGLPSDRFSAERTGGSVSTLTIQRTQQEDSAVYLCASSLTAGTYEQYFGPGTRLTVT.

This clone was counted only a few times. The chain is built from TRBV29-1 and TRBJ1-4, with D perhaps TRBD1 (6 bases). Germline loops: CDR1 SQVTM, CDR2 ANQGSEA. The CDR3 length is 14 residues. V lost 7 bases and J lost 8, with 20 bases in between. The CDR3: CSAPGGGQGEKLFF. The DNA for the CDR3 is TGCAGCGCCCCTGGGGGGGGACAAGGCGAAAAACTGTTTTTT.

The chain combines TRBV6-6 with TRBJ1-1; a weak D match, TRBD1 (6 bases). The CDR3 length is 14 residues. The V gene's germline CDR1 is MNHNY and CDR2 SVGAGI (reference sequence). V was clipped by 6 bases and J by 7 bases, with 18 bases between them. CDR3 loop: CASRPQGSVFEAFF. Written as DNA, the CDR3 is TGTGCCAGCAGGCCACAGGGAAGTGTTTTTGAAGCTTTCTTT.

V usage is TRBV5-1 and J usage is TRBJ2-3; maybe TRBD2 (6 bases). Looked up from germline, CDR1 is SGHRS and CDR2 is YFSETQ. V was cut by 5 bases and J by 0 bases, with 10 bases left in between. The CDR3 contains 14 residues. CDR3 nucleotide sequence: TGCGCCAGCAGGGAGGGTTTTAGCACAGATACGCAGTATTTT. Translation: CASREGFSTDTQYF.

This clone was picked up one time. The chain couples TRBV6-5 to TRBJ2-2, with 9 bases lining up with TRBD1. Germline V gives CDR1 MNHEY, CDR2 SVGAGI. The CDR3 is 14 residues long. After removal of 6 bases from V and 7 bases from J, the junction contained 6 bases not matched to a gene. The CDR3 DNA reads TGTGCCAGCAGAAGGACAGGGGTCGGCGGGGAGCTGTTTTTT. Protein product: CASRRTGVGGELFF.

V usage is TRBV18 and J usage is TRBJ1-2; D not certain. Looked up from germline, CDR1 is KGHSH and CDR2 is LQKENI. Trimming left V 1 base short and J 8 bases short, with 17 bases between. CDR3 length: 15 residues. The CDR3 loop is CASSPRALLLDGYTF. The CDR3 DNA is TGTGCCAGCTCACCACGCGCCCTACTATTGGACGGCTACACCTTC.

The chain carries TRBV27 and TRBJ2-5, with no clear D. The CDR3 is 13 amino acids. The germline V gene has CDR1 MNHEY and CDR2 SMNVEV (reference sequence). Trimming left V 2 bases short and J 2 bases short, with 6 bases between. The chain's CDR3 is CASSLIGQETQYF. The CDR3 coding sequence is TGTGCCAGCAGTTTAATTGGACAAGAGACCCAGTACTTC.

J is TRBJ2-3 and V is TRBV9; D might be TRBD2 (7 bases). The CDR3 spans 15 residues. Trimming took off 0 bases at V and 4 bases at J, with 12 bases between the two ends. CDR1 is SGDLS and CDR2 is YYNGEE in the germline V gene. CDR3 in amino acids: CASSVEGGQSDTQYF. The CDR3 DNA is TGTGCCAGCAGCGTAGAGGGGGGGCAATCAGATACGCAGTATTTT.

The chain couples TRBV7-9 to TRBJ1-4; D gene unclear. The CDR3 consists of 15 residues. Trimming stripped 1 base from V and 1 base from J, with 7 bases between. CDR1 is SEHNR and CDR2 is FQNEAQ in the germline V gene (reference sequence). The CDR3 DNA is TGTGCCAGCAGCTTAGACAGATTAACTAATGAAAAACTGTTTTTT. Protein product: CASSLDRLTNEKLFF.